This record concerns one T cell receptor (beta chain) sequence. The target of this receptor is not known. No much larger clone is present one base from it, and per-base qualities are unavailable. Whole blood was collected in K2EDTA tubes by collaborating institutions according to the institutions' own protocols. Collaborator samples were shipped for TCRbeta analysis as frozen whole blood, isolated PBMCs, or DNA extracted from either sample type. There are 14 amino acids in the CDR3, from cysteine to phenylalanine inclusive. Only the CDR3 region is kept as DNA, spanning 42 bases read in frame from base 1. Per the germline V gene, KGHSH is the CDR1 and LQKENI is the CDR2. The trim is 3 bases for V and 4 bases for J, with a gap of 13 bases between the germline ends. The immunoSEQ Assay, a bias-controlled multiplex PCR, was used to amplify TCRbeta CDR3 regions from genomic DNA. Under the source paper's analysis protocol: The number of nucleated cells in each sample was estimated from the amplification of reference gene primers within the assay. Sequence reads were collapsed and filtered to measure the absolute abundance of every unique TCRbeta CDR3 rearrangement. For each sample, productive Simpson clonality was calculated as the square root of Simpson's diversity index over productive rearrangements. What TCRdb holds here is the immuneACCESS table cut down to in-frame rearrangements. Part of the clones is not present; checked against another copy, under half of the missing clones reflect an unresolved V gene, and the others are unexplained. The DNA was the basis for D and trimming; V, J and clone size are from that table. Present in this sample are around 68,000 clones, around 80% of which were seen just once. Roughly a tenth of the sample is held by the ten biggest clonotypes.

The source of the sample is a study of blood T cell repertoires in COVID-19 (dated by TCRdb to 2020 to 2021). Notes on the research overall: Samples from collaborators originated in the United States, Italy and Spain and spanned both the acute and convalescent phases of COVID-19. The samples were drawn from the first 160 participants of the ongoing ImmuneRACE study and from 1,254 subjects provided by 6 global collaborators. Deeply sampled blood TCRbeta repertoires from subjects exposed to, actively infected with, or recovered from COVID-19 were included in the dataset. The repertoires were released in a freely available public database meant as a resource for research on the immune response to SARS-CoV-2. The sample metadata nearly always contained a de-identified subject ID, COVID-19 status, age in years and sex. HLA class I and class II types, where available, came from metadata supplied by the sample provider rather than from assay-based typing. The material from the prospective study consisted of cDNA or gDNA derived from T cells, B-cell-depleted T cells, or PBMCs.

The paper as a whole reports these results and caveats: The quantity of clinical and demographic metadata differed by source and by participant and was supplied without curation.

Recombination joined TRBV18 with TRBJ2-7, and the D gene may be TRBD2, 5 bases matching. Source material: peripheral blood. The clonotype originates from a woman aged 50 to 65 with acute or convalescent COVID-19. In nucleotide form, the sequence is TGTGCCAGCTCACCGGGAGCATCGAGTTACGAGCAGTACTTC. Its coded protein is CASSPGASSYEQYF.